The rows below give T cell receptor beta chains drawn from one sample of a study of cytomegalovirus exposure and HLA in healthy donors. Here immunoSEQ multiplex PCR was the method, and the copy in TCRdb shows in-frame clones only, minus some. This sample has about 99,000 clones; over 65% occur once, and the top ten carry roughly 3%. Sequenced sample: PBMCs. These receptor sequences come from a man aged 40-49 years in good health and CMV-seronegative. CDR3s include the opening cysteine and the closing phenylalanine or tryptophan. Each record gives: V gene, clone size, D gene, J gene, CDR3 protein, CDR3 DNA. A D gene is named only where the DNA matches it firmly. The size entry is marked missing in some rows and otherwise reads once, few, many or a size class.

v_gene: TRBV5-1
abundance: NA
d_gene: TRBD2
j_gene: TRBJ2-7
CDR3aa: CASSFQGLAGAQQYF
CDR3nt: TGCGCCAGCAGCTTTCAAGGACTAGCGGGGGCCCAGCAGTACTTC

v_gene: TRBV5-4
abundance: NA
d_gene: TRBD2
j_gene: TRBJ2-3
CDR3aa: CASSSSGGTDTQYF
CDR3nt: TGTGCCAGCAGTTCTAGCGGGGGGACAGATACGCAGTATTTT

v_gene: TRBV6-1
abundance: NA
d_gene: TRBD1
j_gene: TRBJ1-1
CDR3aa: CASSEAPTGGVRTEAFF
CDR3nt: TGTGCCAGCAGTGAAGCCCCGACAGGGGGAGTTAGGACTGAAGCTTTCTTT

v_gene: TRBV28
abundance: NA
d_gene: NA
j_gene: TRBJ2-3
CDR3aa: CASSPRPRNLSSTDTQYF
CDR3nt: TGTGCCAGCAGCCCGAGGCCAAGGAATTTATCTAGCACAGATACGCAGTATTTT

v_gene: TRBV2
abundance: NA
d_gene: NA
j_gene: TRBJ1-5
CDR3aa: CASSEVRGGNQPQHF
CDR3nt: TGTGCCAGCAGTGAAGTCAGGGGAGGCAATCAGCCCCAGCATTTT

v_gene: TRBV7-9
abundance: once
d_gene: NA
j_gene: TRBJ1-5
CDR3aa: CASSPSGDNQPQHF
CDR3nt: TGTGCCAGCAGCCCGTCGGGGGACAATCAGCCCCAGCATTTT

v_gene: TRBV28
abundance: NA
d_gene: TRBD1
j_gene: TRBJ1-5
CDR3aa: CASSLSGQGRNQPQHF
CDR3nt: TGTGCCAGCAGTTTATCAGGACAGGGCCGCAATCAGCCCCAGCATTTT

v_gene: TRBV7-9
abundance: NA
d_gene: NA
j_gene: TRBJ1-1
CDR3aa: CASSLAQGGNTEAFF
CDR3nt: TGTGCCAGCAGCTTAGCTCAGGGCGGGAACACTGAAGCTTTCTTT

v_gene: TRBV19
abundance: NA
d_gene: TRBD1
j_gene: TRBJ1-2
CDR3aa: CASSPNEGTGGYGYTF
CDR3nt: TGTGCCAGTAGTCCTAACGAGGGGACAGGGGGCTATGGCTACACCTTC

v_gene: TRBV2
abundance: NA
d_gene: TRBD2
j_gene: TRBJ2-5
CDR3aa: CASRKGVGRLAGAVETQYF
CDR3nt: TGTGCCAGCAGGAAAGGGGTGGGGCGGCTAGCGGGAGCAGTAGAGACCCAGTACTTC

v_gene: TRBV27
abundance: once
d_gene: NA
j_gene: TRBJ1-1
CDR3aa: CASSSMDGRTEAFF
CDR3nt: TGTGCCAGCAGCTCTATGGACGGGAGGACTGAAGCTTTCTTT

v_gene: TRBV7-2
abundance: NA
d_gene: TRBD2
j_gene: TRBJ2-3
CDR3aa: CASSSAGGLDTQYF
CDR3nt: TGTGCCAGCAGTTCGGCGGGGGGGTTGGATACGCAGTATTTT

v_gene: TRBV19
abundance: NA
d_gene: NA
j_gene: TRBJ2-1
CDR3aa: CASSIDLMASFPHEQFF
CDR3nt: TGTGCCAGTAGTATTGATCTAATGGCTAGTTTTCCCCATGAGCAGTTCTTC

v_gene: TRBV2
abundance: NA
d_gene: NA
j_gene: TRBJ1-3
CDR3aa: CASSESSGRNTIYF
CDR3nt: TGTGCCAGCAGTGAAAGTTCAGGTCGAAACACCATATATTTT

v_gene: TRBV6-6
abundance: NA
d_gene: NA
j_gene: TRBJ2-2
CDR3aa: CASRSGNTGELFF
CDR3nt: TGTGCCAGCAGGAGCGGGAACACCGGGGAGCTGTTTTTT

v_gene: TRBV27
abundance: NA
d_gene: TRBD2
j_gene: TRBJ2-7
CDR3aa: CASRENSGIMGYEQYF
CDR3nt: TGTGCCAGCAGGGAAAATAGCGGGATAATGGGCTACGAGCAGTACTTC

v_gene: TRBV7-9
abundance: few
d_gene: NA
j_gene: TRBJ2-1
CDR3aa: CASGAREVARYNEQFF
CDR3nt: TGTGCCAGCGGAGCCAGGGAGGTAGCGAGATACAATGAGCAGTTCTTC

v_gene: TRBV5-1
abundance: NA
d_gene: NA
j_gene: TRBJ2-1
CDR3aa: CASSLGGGVVNEQFF
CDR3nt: TGCGCCAGCAGCTTGGGCGGAGGGGTAGTGAATGAGCAGTTCTTC

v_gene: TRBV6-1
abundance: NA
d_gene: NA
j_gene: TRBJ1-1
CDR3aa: CASSVGGATEAFF
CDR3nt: TGTGCCAGCAGTGTTGGGGGGGCCACTGAAGCTTTCTTT

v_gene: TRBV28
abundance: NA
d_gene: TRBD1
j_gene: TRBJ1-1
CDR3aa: CASTDLGQGEVGTEAFF
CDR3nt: TGTGCCAGCACCGATTTGGGACAGGGGGAAGTGGGCACTGAAGCTTTCTTT

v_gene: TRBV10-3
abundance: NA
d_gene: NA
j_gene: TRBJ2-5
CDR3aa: CAISEFSGGPQETQYF
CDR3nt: TGTGCCATCAGTGAATTTAGCGGAGGACCCCAAGAGACCCAGTACTTC

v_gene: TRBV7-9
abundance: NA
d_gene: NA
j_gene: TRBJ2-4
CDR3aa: CASSQRGRDIQYF
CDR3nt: TGTGCCAGCAGCCAAAGAGGCAGAGACATTCAGTACTTC

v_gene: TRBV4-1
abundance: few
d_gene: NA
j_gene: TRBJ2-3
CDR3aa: CASSQDRGSTDTQYF
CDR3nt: TGCGCCAGCAGCCAAGATCGGGGTAGCACAGATACGCAGTATTTT

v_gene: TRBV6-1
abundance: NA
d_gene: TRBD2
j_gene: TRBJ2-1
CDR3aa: CASSESLAGGNEQFF
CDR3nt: TGTGCCAGCAGTGAAAGTCTTGCGGGGGGCAATGAGCAGTTCTTC

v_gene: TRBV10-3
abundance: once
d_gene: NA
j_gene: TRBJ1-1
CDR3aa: CAISESGGGGTEAFF
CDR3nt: TGTGCCATCAGTGAGTCTGGGGGAGGAGGGACTGAAGCTTTCTTT

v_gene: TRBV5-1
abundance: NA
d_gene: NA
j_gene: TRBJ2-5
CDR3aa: CASSLYEETQYF
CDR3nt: TGCGCCAGCAGCTTGTATGAGGAGACCCAGTACTTC

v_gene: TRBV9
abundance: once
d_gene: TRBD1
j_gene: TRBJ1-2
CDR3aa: CASSVGTGVLYGYTF
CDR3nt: TGTGCCAGCAGCGTAGGGACAGGCGTTCTCTATGGCTACACCTTC

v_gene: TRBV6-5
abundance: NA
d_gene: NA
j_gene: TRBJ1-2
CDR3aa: CASRTGGGDYTF
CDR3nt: TGTGCCAGCAGAACCGGAGGTGGCGACTACACCTTC

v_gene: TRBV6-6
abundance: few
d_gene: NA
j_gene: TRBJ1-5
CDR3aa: CASRPGTEGQPQHF
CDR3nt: TGTGCCAGCAGGCCCGGGACGGAGGGTCAGCCCCAGCATTTT

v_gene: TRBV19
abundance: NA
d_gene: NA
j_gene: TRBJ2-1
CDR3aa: CASSPRGLDEQFF
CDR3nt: TGTGCCAGTAGTCCTCGGGGACTCGATGAGCAGTTCTTC

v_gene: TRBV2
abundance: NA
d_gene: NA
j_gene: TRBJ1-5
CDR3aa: CASSGGLSSNQPQHF
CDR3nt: TGTGCCAGCAGTGGGGGGCTGAGTAGCAATCAGCCCCAGCATTTT

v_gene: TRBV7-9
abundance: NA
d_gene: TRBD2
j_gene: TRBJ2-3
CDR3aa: CASSSRHLGLAGLTDTQYF
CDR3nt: TGTGCCAGCAGCTCCCGCCACCTAGGACTAGCGGGGCTAACAGATACGCAGTATTTT

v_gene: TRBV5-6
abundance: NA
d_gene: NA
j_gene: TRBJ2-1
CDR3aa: CASSLVQDYNEQFF
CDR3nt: TGTGCCAGCAGCTTGGTTCAGGATTACAATGAGCAGTTCTTC

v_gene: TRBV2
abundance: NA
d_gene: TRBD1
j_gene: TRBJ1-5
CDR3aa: CASSLTGWNQPQHF
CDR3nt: TGTGCCAGCAGTTTGACAGGGTGGAATCAGCCCCAGCATTTT

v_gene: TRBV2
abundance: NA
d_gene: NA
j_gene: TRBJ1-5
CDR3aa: CASSPRTGGSNQPQHF
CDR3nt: TGTGCCAGCAGTCCCCGGACTGGCGGTAGCAATCAGCCCCAGCATTTT

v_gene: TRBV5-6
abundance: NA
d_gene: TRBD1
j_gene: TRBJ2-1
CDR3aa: CASSLRGRGRYNEQFF
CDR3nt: TGTGCCAGCAGCTTAAGGGGCAGGGGGCGATACAATGAGCAGTTCTTC

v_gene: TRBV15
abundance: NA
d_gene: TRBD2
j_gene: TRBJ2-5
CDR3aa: CATSRGTSGSRQETQYF
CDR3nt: TGTGCCACCAGCAGGGGGACTAGCGGGAGTCGGCAAGAGACCCAGTACTTC

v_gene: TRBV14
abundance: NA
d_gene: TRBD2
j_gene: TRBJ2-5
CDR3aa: CASSPILAGDTETQYF
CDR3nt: TGTGCCAGCAGCCCCATATTAGCGGGGGATACCGAGACCCAGTACTTC

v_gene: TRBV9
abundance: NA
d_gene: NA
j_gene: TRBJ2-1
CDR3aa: CASSVGSGSYNEQFF
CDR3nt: TGTGCCAGCAGCGTAGGTAGCGGTTCCTACAATGAGCAGTTCTTC

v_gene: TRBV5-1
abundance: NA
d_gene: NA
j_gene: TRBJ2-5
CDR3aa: CASSPRQASETQYF
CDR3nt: TGCGCCAGCAGCCCACGACAGGCCTCAGAGACCCAGTACTTC

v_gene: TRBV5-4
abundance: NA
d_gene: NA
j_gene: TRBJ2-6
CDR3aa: CASSLTGPNVLTF
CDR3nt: TGTGCCAGCAGCCTCACAGGGCCCAACGTCCTGACTTTC

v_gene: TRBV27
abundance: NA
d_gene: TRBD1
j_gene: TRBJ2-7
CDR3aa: CASRLGTGVEQYF
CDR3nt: TGTGCCAGCCGGTTGGGGACAGGGGTCGAGCAGTACTTC

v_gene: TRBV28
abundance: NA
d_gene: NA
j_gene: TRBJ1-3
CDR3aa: CASSLQQAGNTIYF
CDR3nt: TGTGCCAGCAGTTTACAACAAGCTGGAAACACCATATATTTT

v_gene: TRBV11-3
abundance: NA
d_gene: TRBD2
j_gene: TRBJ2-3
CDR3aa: CASSSPSGRGGADTQYF
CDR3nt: TGTGCCAGCAGCTCTCCTAGCGGGAGAGGAGGGGCAGATACGCAGTATTTT

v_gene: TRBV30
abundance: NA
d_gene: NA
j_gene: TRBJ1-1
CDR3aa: CAWSLNTEAFF
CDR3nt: TGTGCCTGGAGTCTTAACACTGAAGCTTTCTTT

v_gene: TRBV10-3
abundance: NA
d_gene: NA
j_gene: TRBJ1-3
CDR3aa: CAISPGVSGNTIYF
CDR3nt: TGTGCCATCAGTCCGGGGGTCTCTGGAAACACCATATATTTT

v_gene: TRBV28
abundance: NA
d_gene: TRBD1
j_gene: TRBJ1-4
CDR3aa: CASSQTGVATNEKLFF
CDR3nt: TGTGCCAGCAGCCAGACAGGGGTTGCAACTAATGAAAAACTGTTTTTT

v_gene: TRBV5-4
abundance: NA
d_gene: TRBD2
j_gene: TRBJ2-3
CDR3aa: CASSSGLAGGSADTQYF
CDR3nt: TGTGCCAGCAGCTCAGGACTAGCGGGAGGGTCGGCAGATACGCAGTATTTT

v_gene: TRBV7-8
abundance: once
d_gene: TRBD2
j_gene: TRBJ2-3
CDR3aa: CASSLDVGGARADTQYF
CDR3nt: TGTGCCAGCAGCTTGGACGTCGGGGGGGCCCGGGCAGATACGCAGTATTTT

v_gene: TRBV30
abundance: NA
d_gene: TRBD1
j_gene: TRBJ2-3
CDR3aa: CAWSGFRDRGLEDTQYF
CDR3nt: TGTGCCTGGAGCGGGTTCCGGGACAGGGGGCTTGAAGATACGCAGTATTTT

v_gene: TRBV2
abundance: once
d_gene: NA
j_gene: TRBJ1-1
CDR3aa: CASSEAGARTEAFF
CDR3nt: TGTGCCAGCAGTGAGGCGGGGGCGAGGACTGAAGCTTTCTTT

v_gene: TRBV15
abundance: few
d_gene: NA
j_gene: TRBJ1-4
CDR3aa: CATSSRVGGNEKLFF
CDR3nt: TGTGCCACCAGCAGCAGAGTAGGGGGAAATGAAAAACTGTTTTTT

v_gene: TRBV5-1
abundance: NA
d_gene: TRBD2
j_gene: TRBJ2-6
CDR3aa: CASTAGGSGANVLTF
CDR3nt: TGCGCCAGCACGGCGGGGGGTTCCGGGGCCAACGTCCTGACTTTC

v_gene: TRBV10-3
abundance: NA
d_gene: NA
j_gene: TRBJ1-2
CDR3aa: CAISGVQGAFSPNYGYTF
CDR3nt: TGTGCCATCAGTGGGGTGCAGGGCGCATTTTCTCCTAACTATGGCTACACCTTC

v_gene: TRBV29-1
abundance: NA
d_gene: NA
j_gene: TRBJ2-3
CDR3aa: CSVEYRPETDTQYF
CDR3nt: TGCAGCGTTGAATACAGGCCAGAGACAGATACGCAGTATTTT

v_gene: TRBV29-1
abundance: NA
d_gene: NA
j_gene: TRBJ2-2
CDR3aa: CSVESSVYTGELFF
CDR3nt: TGCAGCGTTGAATCCAGCGTGTACACCGGGGAGCTGTTTTTT